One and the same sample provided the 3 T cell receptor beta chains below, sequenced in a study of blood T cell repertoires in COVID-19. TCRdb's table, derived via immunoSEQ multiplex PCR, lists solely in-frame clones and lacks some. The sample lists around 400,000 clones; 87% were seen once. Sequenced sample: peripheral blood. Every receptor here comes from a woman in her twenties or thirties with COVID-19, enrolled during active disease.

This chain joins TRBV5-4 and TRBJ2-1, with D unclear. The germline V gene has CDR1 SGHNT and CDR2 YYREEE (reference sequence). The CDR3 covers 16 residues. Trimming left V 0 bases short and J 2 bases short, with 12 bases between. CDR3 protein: CASSLVARSAYNEQFF. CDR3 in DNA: TGTGCCAGCAGCTTGGTTGCGCGTTCGGCCTACAATGAGCAGTTCTTC.

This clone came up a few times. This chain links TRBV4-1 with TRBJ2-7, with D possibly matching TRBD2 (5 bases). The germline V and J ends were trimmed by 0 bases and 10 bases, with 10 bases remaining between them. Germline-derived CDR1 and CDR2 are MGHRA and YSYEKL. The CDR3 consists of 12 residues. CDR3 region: CASSQDGENQYF. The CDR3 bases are TGCGCCAGCAGCCAAGATGGGGAGAATCAGTACTTC.

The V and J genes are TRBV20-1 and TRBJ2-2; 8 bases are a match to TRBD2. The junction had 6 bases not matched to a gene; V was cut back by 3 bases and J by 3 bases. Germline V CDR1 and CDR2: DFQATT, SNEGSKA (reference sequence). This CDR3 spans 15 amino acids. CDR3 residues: CSASGLAGDTGELFF. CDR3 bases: TGCAGTGCTAGTGGTCTAGCGGGCGACACCGGGGAGCTGTTTTTT.